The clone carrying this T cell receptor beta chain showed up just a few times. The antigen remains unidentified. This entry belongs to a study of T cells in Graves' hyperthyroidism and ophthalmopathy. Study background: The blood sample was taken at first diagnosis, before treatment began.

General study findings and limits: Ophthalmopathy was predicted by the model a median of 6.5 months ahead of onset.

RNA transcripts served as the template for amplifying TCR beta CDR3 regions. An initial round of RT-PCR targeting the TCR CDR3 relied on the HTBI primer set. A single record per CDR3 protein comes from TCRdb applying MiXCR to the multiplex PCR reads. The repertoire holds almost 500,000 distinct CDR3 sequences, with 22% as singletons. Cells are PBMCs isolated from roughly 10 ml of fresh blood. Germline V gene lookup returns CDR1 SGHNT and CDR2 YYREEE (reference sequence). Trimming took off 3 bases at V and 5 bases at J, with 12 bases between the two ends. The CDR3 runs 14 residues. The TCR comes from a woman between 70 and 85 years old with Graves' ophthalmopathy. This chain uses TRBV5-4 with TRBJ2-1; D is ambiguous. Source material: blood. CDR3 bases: TGTGCCAGCAGCTCATTGTCCCGGGACAATGAGCAGTTCTTC. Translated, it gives CASSSLSRDNEQFF.